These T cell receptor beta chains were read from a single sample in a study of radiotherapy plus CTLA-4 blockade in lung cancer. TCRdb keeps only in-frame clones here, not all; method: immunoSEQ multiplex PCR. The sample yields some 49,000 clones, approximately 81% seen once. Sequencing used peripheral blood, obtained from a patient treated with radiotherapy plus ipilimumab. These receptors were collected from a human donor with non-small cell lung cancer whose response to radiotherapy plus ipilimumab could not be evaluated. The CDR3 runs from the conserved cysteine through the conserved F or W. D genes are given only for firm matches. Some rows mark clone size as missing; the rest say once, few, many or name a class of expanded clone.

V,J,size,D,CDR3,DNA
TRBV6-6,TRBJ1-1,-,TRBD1,CASRTPGGAFF,TGTGCCAGCAGAACGCCAGGGGGAGCTTTCTTT
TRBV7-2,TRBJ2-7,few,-,CASSPSRTVYEQYF,TGTGCCAGCAGCCCGTCCCGAACAGTCTACGAGCAGTACTTC
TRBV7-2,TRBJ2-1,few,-,CASSLAQEANEQFF,TGTGCCAGCAGCTTAGCGCAAGAGGCGAATGAGCAGTTCTTC
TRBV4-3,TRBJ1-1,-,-,CASSQSGLGTEAFF,TGCGCCAGCAGCCAATCAGGGTTGGGCACTGAAGCTTTCTTT
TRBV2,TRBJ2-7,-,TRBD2,CATTGLAGAHEQYF,TGTGCCACCACAGGACTAGCGGGAGCCCACGAGCAGTACTTC
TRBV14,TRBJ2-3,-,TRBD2,CASSRLQAGEAADTQYF,TGTGCCAGCAGCCGCCTACAAGCGGGAGAGGCCGCAGATACGCAGTATTTT
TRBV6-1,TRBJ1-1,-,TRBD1,CASTRQGMNTEAFF,TGTGCCAGCACACGACAGGGGATGAACACTGAAGCTTTCTTT
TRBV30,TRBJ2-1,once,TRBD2,CAWRAGLAGRNEQFF,TGTGCCTGGAGAGCGGGACTAGCGGGTAGAAATGAGCAGTTCTTC
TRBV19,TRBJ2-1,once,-,CASQQSSYNEQFF,TGTGCCAGTCAACAGAGCTCCTACAATGAGCAGTTCTTC
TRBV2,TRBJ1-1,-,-,CASSRQRNTEAFF,TGTGCCAGCAGTAGACAGCGGAACACTGAAGCTTTCTTT
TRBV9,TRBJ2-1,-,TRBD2,CASSPSAGGLYNEQFF,TGTGCCAGCAGCCCTTCGGCGGGAGGGCTTTACAATGAGCAGTTCTTC
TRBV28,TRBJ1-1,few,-,CASSLKGRGEAFF,TGTGCCAGCAGTTTGAAGGGTAGGGGTGAAGCTTTCTTT
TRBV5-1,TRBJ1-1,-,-,CASRSGTSNTEAFF,TGCGCCAGCAGATCAGGGACTTCGAACACTGAAGCTTTCTTT
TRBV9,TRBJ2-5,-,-,CASSVEQGRETQYF,TGTGCCAGCAGCGTAGAGCAGGGTCGAGAGACCCAGTACTTC
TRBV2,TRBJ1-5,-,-,CASSELGGWSNQPQHF,TGTGCCAGCAGTGAATTAGGAGGGTGGAGCAATCAGCCCCAGCATTTT
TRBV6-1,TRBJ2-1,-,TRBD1,CASSGTGLYNEQFF,TGTGCCAGCAGTGGGACAGGCCTTTACAATGAGCAGTTCTTC
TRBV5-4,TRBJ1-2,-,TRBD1,CASSTKQGSYGYTF,TGTGCCAGCAGTACTAAACAGGGGTCCTATGGCTACACCTTC
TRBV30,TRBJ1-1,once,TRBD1,CAWSGDRGWTEAFF,TGTGCCTGGAGTGGGGACAGGGGATGGACTGAAGCTTTCTTT
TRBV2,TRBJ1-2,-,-,CASSGGFGGYTF,TGTGCCAGCAGTGGGGGCTTTGGTGGCTACACCTTC
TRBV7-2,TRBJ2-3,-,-,CASSWTEPSTDTQYF,TGTGCCAGCAGCTGGACAGAACCTAGCACAGATACGCAGTATTTT
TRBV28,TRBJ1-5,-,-,CASSFPGLYSNQPQHF,TGTGCCAGCAGTTTCCCAGGTCTTTATAGCAATCAGCCCCAGCATTTT
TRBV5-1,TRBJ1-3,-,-,CASSLEGDSYGNTIYF,TGCGCCAGCAGCTTGGAGGGGGATTCGTACGGAAACACCATATATTTT
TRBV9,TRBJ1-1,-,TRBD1,CASSDSLDRADTEAFF,TGTGCCAGCAGCGATAGTCTTGACAGGGCGGACACTGAAGCTTTCTTT
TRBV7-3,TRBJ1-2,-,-,CASSTGPRTAENYGYTF,TGTGCCAGCAGCACCGGACCCAGGACAGCAGAGAACTATGGCTACACCTTC
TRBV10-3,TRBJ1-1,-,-,CAIRNRETLDTEAFF,TGTGCCATCAGAAACAGGGAAACCCTTGACACTGAAGCTTTCTTT
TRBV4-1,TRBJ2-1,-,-,CASSLSSTGNEQFF,TGCGCCAGCAGCCTATCCTCGACAGGCAATGAGCAGTTCTTC
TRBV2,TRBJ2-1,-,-,CAGKARDLTNEQFF,TGTGCCGGCAAGGCCCGGGACTTAACGAATGAGCAGTTCTTC
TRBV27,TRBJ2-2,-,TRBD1,CASSLTGATNTGELFF,TGTGCCAGCAGTTTAACAGGGGCTACGAACACCGGGGAGCTGTTTTTT
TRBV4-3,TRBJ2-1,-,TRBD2,CASSQDSGGNYNEQFF,TGCGCCAGCAGCCAAGATTCGGGGGGGAACTACAATGAGCAGTTCTTC
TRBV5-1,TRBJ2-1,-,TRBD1,CASSLGPGQGIYNEQFF,TGCGCCAGCAGCTTGGGACCGGGACAGGGGATCTACAATGAGCAGTTCTTC
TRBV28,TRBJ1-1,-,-,CASPPNYWDTVNTEAFF,TGTGCCAGCCCGCCAAACTACTGGGACACCGTGAACACTGAAGCTTTCTTT
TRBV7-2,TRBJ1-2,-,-,CASSPSYGYTF,TGTGCCAGCAGCCCGAGTTATGGCTACACCTTC
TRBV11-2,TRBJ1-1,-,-,CASSLDWGSTNTEAFF,TGTGCCAGCAGCTTAGACTGGGGCAGTACTAACACTGAAGCTTTCTTT
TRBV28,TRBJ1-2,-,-,CASSLEQGSYGYTF,TGTGCCAGCAGTTTGGAGCAGGGAAGCTATGGCTACACCTTC
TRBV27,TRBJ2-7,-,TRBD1,CASSQGGTGPYEQYF,TGTGCCAGCAGTCAAGGCGGGACAGGGCCCTACGAGCAGTACTTC
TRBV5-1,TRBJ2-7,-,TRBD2,CASTQGWREGSYEQYF,TGCGCCAGCACTCAAGGATGGCGGGAGGGCTCCTACGAGCAGTACTTC
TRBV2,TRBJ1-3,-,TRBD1,CASVTGDSGNTIYF,TGTGCCAGCGTAACAGGGGACTCTGGAAACACCATATATTTT
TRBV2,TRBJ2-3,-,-,CASSGGLILQDTQYF,TGTGCCAGCAGTGGGGGACTTATATTACAAGATACGCAGTATTTT
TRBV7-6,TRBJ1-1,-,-,CASSLIETEAFF,TGTGCCAGCAGCTTGATAGAGACTGAAGCTTTCTTT
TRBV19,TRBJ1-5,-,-,CASSGTGEPQHF,TGTGCCAGTAGTGGAACGGGGGAACCCCAGCATTTT
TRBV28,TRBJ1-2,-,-,CASSAGGGGYTF,TGTGCCAGCAGTGCTGGGGGAGGTGGCTACACCTTC
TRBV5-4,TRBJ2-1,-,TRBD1,CASSLEGDRGLYNEQFF,TGTGCCAGCAGTTTGGAGGGGGACAGGGGATTATACAATGAGCAGTTCTTC
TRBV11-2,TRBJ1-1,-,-,CASSSNLGLNTEAFF,TGTGCCAGCAGCTCCAACCTTGGGCTGAACACTGAAGCTTTCTTT
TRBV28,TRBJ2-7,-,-,CASSNPAGSSIYEQYF,TGTGCCAGCAGTAACCCTGCGGGAAGTTCTATCTACGAGCAGTACTTC
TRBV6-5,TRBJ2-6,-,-,CASSLGQSRALTF,TGTGCCAGCAGTTTAGGACAGTCCCGTGCCCTGACTTTC
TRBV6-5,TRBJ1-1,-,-,CASSPPDMEAFF,TGTGCCAGCAGTCCCCCAGACATGGAAGCTTTCTTT
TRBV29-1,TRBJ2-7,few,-,CSVEAPGQNPYEQYF,TGCAGCGTTGAAGCCCCCGGACAAAATCCCTACGAGCAGTACTTC
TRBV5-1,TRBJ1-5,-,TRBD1,CASSLVGTGGYQPQHF,TGCGCCAGCAGCTTGGTCGGGACAGGGGGTTATCAGCCCCAGCATTTT
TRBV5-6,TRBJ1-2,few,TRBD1,CASRRTGEILGYTF,TGTGCCAGCAGGCGGACAGGGGAGATCCTAGGCTACACCTTC
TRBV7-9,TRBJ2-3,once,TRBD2,CASSLAPSGRADTQYF,TGTGCCAGCAGCTTAGCCCCTAGCGGGAGGGCAGATACGCAGTATTTT
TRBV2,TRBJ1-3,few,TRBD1,CASSEATTGEAGNTIYF,TGTGCCAGCAGTGAAGCCACTACAGGGGAGGCTGGAAACACCATATATTTT
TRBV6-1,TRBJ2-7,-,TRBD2,CASSGPSGRTSYEQYF,TGTGCCAGCAGTGGCCCTAGCGGGAGAACCTCCTACGAGCAGTACTTC
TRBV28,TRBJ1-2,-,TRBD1,CASSQSPGDRNYGYTF,TGTGCCAGCAGCCAATCCCCGGGGGACAGAAACTATGGCTACACCTTC
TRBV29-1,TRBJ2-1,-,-,CSVIRTSSYNEQFF,TGCAGCGTTATACGGACAAGCTCCTACAATGAGCAGTTCTTC
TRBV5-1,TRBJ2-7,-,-,CASSQMTASYEQYF,TGCGCCAGCAGCCAAATGACAGCTTCCTACGAGCAGTACTTC
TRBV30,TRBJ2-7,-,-,CAWSWGGEQYF,TGTGCCTGGAGTTGGGGAGGCGAGCAGTACTTC
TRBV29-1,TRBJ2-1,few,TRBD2,CSVELSGRFFSYNEQFF,TGCAGCGTTGAATTGAGCGGGAGGTTTTTCTCCTACAATGAGCAGTTCTTC
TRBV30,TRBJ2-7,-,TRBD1,CAWSKPGTGGSYEQYF,TGTGCCTGGAGTAAACCCGGGACAGGGGGCTCGTACGAGCAGTACTTC
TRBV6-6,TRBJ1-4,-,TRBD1,CASSRDRSNEKLFF,TGTGCCAGCAGTCGGGACAGGAGTAATGAAAAACTGTTTTTT